This T cell receptor beta chain was documented in a study of immune cell composition in non-small cell lung cancer. The normal lung sample lay at least 3 cm, and maximally far, from the tumour. The CDR3 totals 15 residues. Trimming took 0 bases from V and 1 from J, leaving 9 bases between them. Germline CDR1 is KGHSH and CDR2 is LQKENI. Clones were sequenced by immunoSEQ multiplex PCR, and TCRdb holds only the in-frame ones, with some missing. Of about 6,600 clones listed, 82% are singletons. This chain uses TRBV18 with TRBJ1-2; no firm D call. This TCR was recovered from a human donor with non-small cell lung cancer. Sequenced input: non-adjacent lung tissue. The DNA for the CDR3 is TGTGCCAGCTCACCACCCGGTGAGGTTAACTATGGCTACACCTTC. Encoded protein: CASSPPGEVNYGYTF.